Below are 13 T cell receptor beta chains sequenced from a single sample in a study of CD8 T cells in ankylosing spondylitis. TCRdb used MiXCR to reprocess the 5' RACE reads, holding one entry per CDR3 protein. The sample carries some 200,000 distinct CDR3 sequences, about 26% recorded once. Material: blood, either unsorted or a sorted T cell fraction (not recorded which). The receptors originated from a male donor with ankylosing spondylitis or in good health (not recorded which).

This clonotype was counted a few times. J is TRBJ1-5 and V is TRBV20-1; D not resolved. The CDR3 length is 12 residues. Germline loops: CDR1 DFQATT, CDR2 SNEGSKA (reference sequence). V lost 0 bases to trimming and J lost 7 bases, with 7 bases between them. The CDR3: CSARDGSQPQHF. For the CDR3, the DNA is TGCAGTGCTAGAGATGGTTCCCAGCCCCAGCATTTT.

This clonotype was seen ten or more times. The rearrangement links TRBV10-3 to TRBJ2-7, with a possible D match to TRBD2 (5 bases). Germline loops: CDR1 ENHRY, CDR2 SYGVKD. V was trimmed by 6 bases and J by 0 bases, leaving 15 bases between them. This CDR3 region has 15 residues. In DNA, the CDR3 is TGTGCCATCAGACCTAGCCAAGGAAGCTCCTACGAGCAGTACTTC. Amino acids: CAIRPSQGSSYEQYF.

The J gene is TRBJ2-1, the V gene TRBV20-1; 10 bases agree with TRBD2. J was trimmed by 8 bases and V by 5 bases; bases with no gene match: 6. From germline, CDR1 is DFQATT and CDR2 SNEGSKA (reference sequence). CDR3 length equals 13 residues. The DNA for the CDR3 is TGCAGTGCTGTTGCTAGCGGGAGACATGAGCAGTTCTTC. This encodes CSAVASGRHEQFF.

This rearrangement joins TRBV9 to TRBJ2-7; D is uncertain. From germline, CDR1 is SGDLS and CDR2 YYNGEE. V was cut by 0 bases and J by 2 bases, with 9 bases left in between. The CDR3 has 14 amino acids. For the CDR3, the DNA is TGTGCCAGCAGCGTAGACGCAGGTACCTACGAGCAGTACTTC. Its protein is CASSVDAGTYEQYF.

In its sample, this clonotype was seen many times. The chain is built from TRBV12-3 or TRBV12-4 and TRBJ1-3, with no clear D. Trimming cost V 7 bases and J 0 bases, with 13 bases left between them. The CDR3 is 15 residues long. The CDR3 nucleotides are TGTGCCAGCACCTTGGGCGCTTTCTCTGGAAACACCATATATTTT. Translating it yields CASTLGAFSGNTIYF.

This clonotype was picked up many times. The genes are TRBV29-1 and TRBJ2-5; D call uncertain. V was trimmed by 4 bases and J by 5 bases, leaving 11 bases between them. The CDR3 covers 12 residues. CDR1 is SQVTM, CDR2 ANQGSEA, per germline. This CDR3 reads CSVVKGGETQYF. Here the CDR3 DNA reads TGCAGCGTTGTCAAGGGTGGGGAGACCCAGTACTTC.

V is TRBV12-3 or TRBV12-4 and J is TRBJ2-7; D gene unclear. Between the trimmed V and J ends, which lost 2 bases and 5 bases, there was a span of 10 bases. The CDR3 covers 13 residues. This CDR3 is CASSLFGRDEQYF. Written as DNA, the CDR3 is TGTGCCAGCAGTTTATTTGGGCGCGACGAGCAGTACTTC.

V gene TRBV7-8 combines with J gene TRBJ2-1; 10 nucleotides match TRBD2. This CDR3 is built from 15 residues. V lost 4 bases to trimming and J lost 7 bases; unmatched junction nucleotides: 7. Germline lookup yields CDR1 SGHVS and CDR2 FQNEAQ. This chain's CDR3 is CASSSTSGLPNEQFF. The CDR3 DNA follows: TGTGCCAGCAGCTCGACTAGCGGGCTTCCTAATGAGCAGTTCTTC.

This clonotype was recorded once. V and J are TRBV6-5 and TRBJ2-4; D remains unclear. Trimming shortened V by 4 bases and J by 1 base, and 17 bases separated the two germline ends. This CDR3 has 17 amino acids. Germline V gene lookup returns CDR1 MNHEY and CDR2 SVGAGI. The CDR3 sequence is CASSSDSEIWAKNIQYF. CDR3 DNA sequence: TGTGCCAGCAGTTCGGATTCAGAAATCTGGGCCAAAAACATTCAGTACTTC.

This clonotype has a count of ten or more. This sequence joins TRBV6-1 and TRBJ1-1; the D is unclear. Germline-derived CDR1 and CDR2 are MNHNS and SASEGT. V lost 6 bases, J lost 1 base, and 12 bases lay in between. The CDR3 consists of 14 residues. The CDR3 DNA follows: TGTGCCAGCAGCCAGGAGAGGAAGAACACTGAAGCTTTCTTT. Protein sequence: CASSQERKNTEAFF.

This clonotype occurred many times. The J gene is TRBJ2-5, the V gene TRBV12-5; D might be TRBD2 (6 bases). V was trimmed by 1 base and J by 0 bases, leaving 9 bases between them. The CDR3 totals 15 residues. CDR1 is LGHNT and CDR2 is FRNRAP in the germline V gene. This CDR3 reads CASGLAGTYQETQYF. The CDR3 nucleotides are TGTGCTAGTGGTTTGGCCGGGACTTACCAAGAGACCCAGTACTTC.

J is TRBJ1-6 and V is TRBV12-3 or TRBV12-4; D might be TRBD1 (6 bases). V lost 5 bases, J lost 9 bases, and 17 bases lay in between. The CDR3 extends over 15 amino acids. DNA of the CDR3: TGTGCCAGCAGTAAGGACAGAGGGCCTTCTTCACCCCTCCACTTT. Amino acids: CASSKDRGPSSPLHF.

This chain connects TRBV5-6 to TRBJ1-3; D is ambiguous. Germline-derived CDR1 and CDR2 are SGHDT and YYEEEE. The CDR3 loop spans 16 amino acids. Trimming shortened V by 0 bases and J by 2 bases, and 12 bases separated the two germline ends. For the CDR3, the DNA is TGTGCCAGCAGCTTGGGTTTAGCGGATACTGGAAACACCATATATTTT. The encoded protein is CASSLGLADTGNTIYF.